One and the same sample provided the 2 T cell receptor beta chains below, sequenced in a study of blood T cell repertoires in COVID-19. The table came from immunoSEQ multiplex PCR; TCRdb's copy has only in-frame clones and leaves some out. The data hold some 20,000 clones, with 87% observed a single time. The sample was peripheral blood. The source of these receptors is a human donor in a cohort sampled during active COVID-19.

J is TRBJ2-1 and V is TRBV9; 9 bases line up with TRBD2. CDR3 length: 15 amino acids. V trimming: 2 bases; J trimming: 8 bases; junction bases outside the gene matches: 8. CDR1 and CDR2 (germline): SGDLS, YYNGEE. The CDR3 spells CASSVGLAGEHEQFF. The CDR3 DNA is TGTGCCAGCAGCGTGGGATTAGCGGGAGAGCATGAGCAGTTCTTC.

The chain couples TRBV15 to TRBJ2-2; D is undetermined. V was pared by 1 base and J by 5 bases, with 11 bases between. The CDR3 length is 15 residues. Germline CDR1 and CDR2: LNHNV and YYDKDF (reference sequence). The CDR3, as DNA: TGTGCCACCAGCAGAGCCCGGAGTGGTACCGGGGAGCTGTTTTTT. Protein sequence: CATSRARSGTGELFF.